The present TCR beta chain was sequenced within a study of blood T cell repertoires in COVID-19. About the study: Acute and convalescent COVID-19 specimens originated in the United States, Italy and Spain.

V lost 2 bases and J lost 3; bases outside the gene matches: 10. There are 16 residues in the CDR3. Germline assignment: CDR1 MNHEY and CDR2 SMNVEV (reference sequence). Original processing notes: The assay estimated nucleated cells by amplifying reference gene primers. The table came from immunoSEQ multiplex PCR; TCRdb's copy has only in-frame clones and leaves some out. The V and J calls and clone size are taken from that table; D and trimming were inferred from the DNA. The sample records around 72,000 clones, about nine tenths being singletons. The chain is built from TRBV27 and TRBJ2-7; 7 bases map to TRBD1. Sequencing input: peripheral blood. The origin of this receptor is a man aged 70-80 years with active or convalescent COVID-19. The CDR3: CASSLVTVTGSYEQYF. In DNA, the CDR3 is TGTGCCAGCAGTTTAGTAACCGTGACAGGGAGCTACGAGCAGTACTTC.